These T cell receptor beta chains were read from a single sample in a study of T-cell reconstitution after alpha-beta-depleted transplantation in children. TCRdb ran MiXCR on the PCR reads and lists one entry per CDR3 protein. Counted here are nearly 350,000 distinct CDR3 sequences, around 15% occurring once; the ten biggest clones make up approximately 38%. The specimen comprised PBMCs, mostly from graft donor cells, sampled 360 days after TCRalphabeta/CD19-depleted stem cell transplant. Source of these receptors: a male patient between 2 and 9 years old who had a stem cell transplant for acute lymphoblastic leukemia, so the T cells may come from the graft donor. The CDR3 runs from the conserved cysteine through the conserved F or W. A D gene is named only where the DNA matches it firmly. Rows give clone size only sometimes, using once, few, many, or a class for an expanded clone.

TRBV28	16	-	TRBJ2-7	few	CASRLTGYQSSYEQYF	TGTGCCAGCAGGCTGACAGGATACCAGAGCTCCTACGAGCAGTACTTC
TRBV24-1	17	-	TRBJ2-2	-	CATSGLPGTQSTGELFF	TGTGCCACCAGTGGTCTTCCCGGGACCCAGTCCACCGGGGAGCTGTTTTTT
TRBV16	14	-	TRBJ2-1	few	CASSQSQGWGEQFF	TGTGCCAGCAGCCAATCGCAAGGGTGGGGTGAGCAGTTCTTC
TRBV29-1	16	TRBD1	TRBJ2-5	-	CSVDGDRGRGQETQYF	TGCAGCGTTGATGGTGACAGGGGCCGGGGTCAAGAGACCCAGTACTTC
TRBV29-1	14	TRBD1	TRBJ2-5	-	CSVSTGRWVETQYF	TGCAGCGTATCGACAGGGCGCTGGGTGGAGACCCAGTACTTC
TRBV9	13	-	TRBJ2-7	few	CASSQPTAYEQYF	TGTGCCAGCAGCCAGCCGACTGCCTACGAGCAGTACTTC
TRBV4-1	14	-	TRBJ1-2	-	CASSQDVAVYGYTF	TGCGCCAGCAGCCAAGATGTGGCAGTCTATGGCTACACCTTC
TRBV6-5	14	-	TRBJ1-2	-	CASSRGVVEYGYTF	TGTGCCAGCAGTCGGGGGGTAGTAGAGTATGGCTACACCTTC
TRBV2	15	-	TRBJ2-1	-	CASSLYQRQVWEQFF	TGTGCCAGCAGCCTCTACCAAAGGCAGGTCTGGGAGCAGTTCTTC
TRBV11-2	20	TRBD1	TRBJ2-3	-	CASSSPPGQGAPLFTDTQYF	TGTGCCAGCAGCTCGCCCCCGGGACAGGGGGCCCCGTTATTCACAGATACGCAGTATTTT
TRBV25-1	14	-	TRBJ2-7	few	CASSGQGSSYEQYF	TGTGCCAGCAGTGGCCAGGGGAGCTCCTACGAGCAGTACTTC
TRBV19	10	-	TRBJ2-1	many	CATSLGEQFF	TGTGCCACCAGCTTGGGCGAGCAGTTCTTC
TRBV7-8	14	-	TRBJ1-6	many	CASSFVESNSPLHF	TGTGCCAGCAGCTTTGTTGAGTCAAATTCACCCCTCCACTTT
TRBV5-5	15	-	TRBJ2-3	-	CASSSMYSRTDTQYF	TGTGCCAGCAGCTCGATGTATAGTCGTACAGATACGCAGTATTTT
TRBV27	14	-	TRBJ2-7	few	CASSLRAQGYEQYF	TGTGCCAGCAGTTTGAGAGCGCAGGGCTACGAGCAGTACTTC
TRBV6-5	16	-	TRBJ2-1	-	CASSYSYSVSYNEQFF	TGTGCCAGCAGTTACAGCTATTCTGTCTCCTACAATGAGCAGTTCTTC
TRBV20-1	15	-	TRBJ2-3	-	CSARRAPVSTDTQYF	TGCAGTGCTCGCCGGGCCCCGGTAAGCACAGATACGCAGTATTTT
TRBV28	15	TRBD1	TRBJ2-7	-	CASRRQGGGSYKQYF	TGTGCCAGCAGAAGACAGGGGGGTGGCTCCTACAAGCAGTACTTC
TRBV7-6	15	-	TRBJ2-2	-	CASSLNPGLGGELFF	TGTGCCAGCAGCCTAAATCCTGGTTTGGGCGGGGAGCTGTTTTTT
TRBV3-1	15	TRBD2	TRBJ2-3	many	CASSHLAGGRDTQYF	TGTGCCAGCAGCCACCTAGCGGGAGGGCGAGATACGCAGTATTTT
TRBV6-2/TRBV6-3	12	-	TRBJ1-1	few	CASSPFVTEAFF	TGTGCCAGCAGCCCCTTCGTCACTGAAGCTTTCTTT
TRBV7-9	13	-	TRBJ2-7	many	CASSRTRDYEQYF	TGTGCCAGCAGCCGTACTAGGGACTACGAGCAGTACTTC
TRBV6-5	15	-	TRBJ1-3	many	CASSYDPSSGNTIYF	TGTGCCAGCAGTTACGATCCGAGCTCTGGAAACACCATATATTTT
TRBV30	14	-	TRBJ2-3	-	CAWSGTRETGTQYF	TGTGCCTGGAGTGGTACCCGGGAGACGGGTACGCAGTATTTT
TRBV20-1	14	-	TRBJ2-3	-	CSARLTGSTDTQYF	TGCAGTGCTAGATTGACAGGAAGCACAGATACGCAGTATTTT
TRBV12-3/TRBV12-4	13	-	TRBJ1-1	few	CASRTSMNTEAFF	TGTGCCAGCAGGACGTCAATGAACACTGAAGCTTTCTTT
TRBV29-1	13	-	TRBJ2-7	-	CSVESGDGYEQYF	TGCAGCGTTGAGTCGGGAGACGGGTACGAGCAGTACTTC
TRBV10-3	14	TRBD1	TRBJ2-7	many	CAISSDRGLNEQYF	TGTGCCATCAGTTCAGACAGGGGGCTTAACGAGCAGTACTTC
TRBV5-1	15	-	TRBJ2-2	few	CASSPASSLTGELFF	TGCGCCAGCAGCCCAGCTAGCTCCCTCACCGGGGAGCTGTTTTTT
TRBV29-1	11	-	TRBJ2-5	many	CSVVEGTTQYF	TGCAGCGTTGTTGAGGGAACGACCCAGTACTTC
TRBV10-3	12	-	TRBJ2-3	few	CAISDRADTQYF	TGTGCCATCAGTGACAGGGCCGATACGCAGTATTTT
TRBV6-5	16	TRBD2	TRBJ2-7	-	CASSSTSGWSFYEQYF	TGTGCCAGCAGTTCGACTAGCGGGTGGTCGTTCTACGAGCAGTACTTC
TRBV28	16	-	TRBJ1-1	few	CASSLFRQLMNTEAFF	TGTGCCAGCAGTTTATTTCGACAGCTAATGAACACTGAAGCTTTCTTT
TRBV25-1	14	-	TRBJ2-5	few	CASSEVGREETQYF	TGTGCCAGCAGTGAAGTGGGACGGGAAGAGACCCAGTACTTC
TRBV20-1	12	-	TRBJ2-7	-	CSAPPLASEQYF	TGCAGTGCTCCCCCTTTGGCTTCCGAGCAGTACTTC
TRBV12-3/TRBV12-4	14	TRBD2	TRBJ2-7	-	CASSFGGSRDEQYF	TGTGCCAGCAGTTTTGGCGGGAGTAGGGACGAGCAGTACTTC
TRBV19	15	TRBD1	TRBJ1-5	-	CASRVPGTGNQPQHF	TGTGCCAGTAGGGTACCCGGGACAGGGAATCAGCCCCAGCATTTT
TRBV7-7	17	TRBD2	TRBJ2-5	-	CASSVGLAGTRPETQYF	TGTGCTAGCAGCGTAGGACTAGCGGGAACCCGCCCAGAGACCCAGTACTTC
TRBV4-1	14	-	TRBJ2-1	few	CASGVRDSYNEQFF	TGCGCCAGCGGCGTGCGGGACAGCTACAATGAGCAGTTCTTC
TRBV4-2	15	TRBD1	TRBJ1-5	-	CASSQAGGRDQPQHF	TGTGCCAGCAGCCAAGCAGGGGGACGGGATCAGCCCCAGCATTTT
TRBV5-6	15	TRBD1	TRBJ2-4	-	CASSFLDRPAGIQYF	TGTGCCAGCAGCTTTCTGGACAGGCCGGCGGGCATTCAGTACTTC
TRBV4-1	13	-	TRBJ2-2	-	CASSQLRTGELFF	TGCGCCAGCAGCCAACTGCGAACCGGGGAGCTGTTTTTT